These T cell receptor beta chains were read from a single sample in a study of cytomegalovirus exposure and HLA in healthy donors. Here immunoSEQ multiplex PCR was the method, and the copy in TCRdb shows in-frame clones only, minus some. The profile shows about 160,000 clones, approximately 80% of them singletons. The source material was PBMCs. These receptors came from a woman in her 50s in good health and CMV-seronegative. Both conserved end residues are part of each CDR3. D genes are given only for firm matches. Not every row has a clone size; where given, it reads once, few, many or a size class.

size: NA
D: TRBD1
V: TRBV27
J: TRBJ1-2
CDR3: CASSLRTGTGEGYTF
DNA: TGTGCCAGCAGTTTACGTACCGGGACAGGGGAGGGCTACACCTTC

size: NA
D: NA
V: TRBV19
J: TRBJ1-1
CDR3: CASTLTVLTEAFF
DNA: TGTGCCAGTACCCTGACAGTCCTCACTGAAGCTTTCTTT

size: NA
D: TRBD1
V: TRBV18
J: TRBJ2-2
CDR3: CASSQTGWKAGELFF
DNA: TGTGCCAGCTCACAGACAGGGTGGAAGGCCGGGGAGCTGTTTTTT

size: NA
D: NA
V: TRBV2
J: TRBJ2-1
CDR3: CASIEYRDLNNEQFF
DNA: TGTGCCAGCATCGAATACAGGGATCTTAACAATGAGCAGTTCTTC

size: NA
D: TRBD2
V: TRBV10-3
J: TRBJ2-3
CDR3: CAISAGTRGDTDTQYF
DNA: TGTGCCATCAGTGCAGGGACTCGGGGGGACACAGATACGCAGTATTTT

size: NA
D: TRBD2
V: TRBV29-1
J: TRBJ2-1
CDR3: CSVEDTTSELQFF
DNA: TGCAGCGTTGAAGATACTACTAGCGAACTGCAGTTCTTC

size: NA
D: NA
V: TRBV28
J: TRBJ2-4
CDR3: CASSGTYLAKNIQYF
DNA: TGTGCCAGCAGTGGGACTTATCTAGCCAAAAACATTCAGTACTTC

size: NA
D: NA
V: TRBV9
J: TRBJ2-1
CDR3: CASSDGGSGANEQFF
DNA: TGTGCCAGCAGCGACGGGGGGTCGGGGGCGAATGAGCAGTTCTTC

size: NA
D: NA
V: TRBV7-2
J: TRBJ2-5
CDR3: CASSLGAWETQYF
DNA: TGTGCCAGCAGCTTAGGAGCTTGGGAGACCCAGTACTTC

size: NA
D: NA
V: TRBV29-1
J: TRBJ2-1
CDR3: CSGATSSYNEQFF
DNA: TGCAGCGGGGCTACGAGCTCCTACAATGAGCAGTTCTTC

size: once
D: NA
V: TRBV18
J: TRBJ1-2
CDR3: CASSAGGKRDYGYTF
DNA: TGTGCCAGCTCAGCCGGGGGGAAAAGGGACTATGGCTACACCTTC

size: NA
D: TRBD2
V: TRBV6-4
J: TRBJ2-1
CDR3: CASRVLATYNEQFF
DNA: TGTGCCAGCAGGGTACTAGCGACGTACAATGAGCAGTTCTTC

size: NA
D: TRBD1
V: TRBV7-8
J: TRBJ2-4
CDR3: CASSLVRGTKNIQYF
DNA: TGTGCCAGCAGCTTAGTCAGGGGGACCAAAAACATTCAGTACTTC

size: NA
D: TRBD1
V: TRBV9
J: TRBJ2-1
CDR3: CASSVGTGAYNEQFF
DNA: TGTGCCAGCAGCGTGGGGACAGGGGCTTACAATGAGCAGTTCTTC

size: NA
D: TRBD1
V: TRBV6-5
J: TRBJ2-7
CDR3: CASRQGAAWYEQYF
DNA: TGTGCCAGCAGACAGGGGGCAGCTTGGTACGAGCAGTACTTC

size: NA
D: TRBD1
V: TRBV27
J: TRBJ2-5
CDR3: CASRRQGAGTQYF
DNA: TGTGCCAGCAGGCGACAGGGGGCAGGGACCCAGTACTTC